This TCR beta chain was recovered during a study of blood T cell repertoires in COVID-19. As for the study in general: Donors in the United States, Italy and Spain gave samples during acute or convalescent COVID-19.

V lost 4 bases to trimming and J lost 3 bases, with 13 bases between them. Germline CDR1 SGHKS, CDR2 YYEKEE (reference sequence). This CDR3 has 14 residues. Original analysis: Amplification of reference gene primers was used by the study to estimate nucleated cell counts. The repertoire was sequenced with immunoSEQ multiplex PCR; TCRdb's copy has only in-frame clones and lacks some. V and J calls and clone size are given by that table; D and trimming were obtained from the DNA. The sample includes under 250,000 clones, 65% to 85% of them seen just once. The receptor comes from a human donor in a cohort sampled during active COVID-19. The chain has TRBV5-5 and TRBJ1-2; D unresolved. The sample consisted of peripheral blood. This CDR3 is CASSMRNHDYGYTF. As DNA, the CDR3 is TGTGCCAGCAGCATGAGGAATCACGACTATGGCTACACCTTC.